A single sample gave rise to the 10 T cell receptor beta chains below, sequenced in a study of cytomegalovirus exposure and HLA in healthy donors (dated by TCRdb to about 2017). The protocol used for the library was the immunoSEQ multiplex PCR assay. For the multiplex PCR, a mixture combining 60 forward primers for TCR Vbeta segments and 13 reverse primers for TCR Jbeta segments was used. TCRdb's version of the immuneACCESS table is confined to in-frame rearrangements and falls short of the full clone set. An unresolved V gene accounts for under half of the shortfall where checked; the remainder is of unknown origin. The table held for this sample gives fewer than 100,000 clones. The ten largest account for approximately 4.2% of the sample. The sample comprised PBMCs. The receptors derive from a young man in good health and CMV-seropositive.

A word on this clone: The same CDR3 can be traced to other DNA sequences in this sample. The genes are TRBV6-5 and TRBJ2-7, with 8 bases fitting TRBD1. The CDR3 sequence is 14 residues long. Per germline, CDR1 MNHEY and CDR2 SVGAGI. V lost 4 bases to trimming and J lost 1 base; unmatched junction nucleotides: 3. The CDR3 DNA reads TGTGCCAGCAGTTCAGACAGGGGTTCCTACGAGCAGTACTTC. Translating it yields CASSSDRGSYEQYF.

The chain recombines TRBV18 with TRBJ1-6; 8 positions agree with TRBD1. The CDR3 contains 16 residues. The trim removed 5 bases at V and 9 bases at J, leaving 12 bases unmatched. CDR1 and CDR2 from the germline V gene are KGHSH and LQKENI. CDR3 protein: CASSERQGYGSSPLHF. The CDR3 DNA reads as TGTGCCAGCTCAGAACGACAGGGGTATGGAAGTTCACCCCTCCACTTT.

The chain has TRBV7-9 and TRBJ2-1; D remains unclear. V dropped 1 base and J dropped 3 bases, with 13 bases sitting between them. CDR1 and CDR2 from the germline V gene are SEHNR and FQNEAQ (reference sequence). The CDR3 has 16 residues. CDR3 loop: CASSLVVSTDYNEQFF. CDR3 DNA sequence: TGTGCCAGCAGCTTAGTAGTTAGCACCGACTACAATGAGCAGTTCTTC.

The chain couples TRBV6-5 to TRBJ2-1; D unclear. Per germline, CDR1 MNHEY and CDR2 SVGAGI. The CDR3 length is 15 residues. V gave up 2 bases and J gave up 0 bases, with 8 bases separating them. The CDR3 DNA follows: TGTGCCAGCAGTTACGTGACTTCCTCCTACAATGAGCAGTTCTTC. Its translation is CASSYVTSSYNEQFF.

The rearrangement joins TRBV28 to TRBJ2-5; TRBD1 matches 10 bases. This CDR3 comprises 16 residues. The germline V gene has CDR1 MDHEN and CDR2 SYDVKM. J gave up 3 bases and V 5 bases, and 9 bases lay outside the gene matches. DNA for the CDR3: TGTGCCAGCAGTCTCGGGGGGGGGACAGGGGAAGAGACCCAGTACTTC. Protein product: CASSLGGGTGEETQYF.

As DNA, the CDR3 is TGTGCCTGGAGTGTATCGGGGGGCGGGTATGAGCAGTTCTTC. It codes for CAWSVSGGGYEQFF. This chain connects TRBV30 to TRBJ2-1, with a weak D call TRBD2 (7 bases). Germline CDR1 GTSNPN, CDR2 SVGIG (reference sequence). The CDR3 sequence is 14 residues long. V was trimmed by 0 bases and J by 8 bases, leaving 14 bases between them.

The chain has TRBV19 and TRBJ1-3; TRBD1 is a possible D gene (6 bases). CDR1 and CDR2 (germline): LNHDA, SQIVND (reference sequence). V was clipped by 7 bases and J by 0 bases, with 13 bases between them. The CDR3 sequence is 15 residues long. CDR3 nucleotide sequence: TGTGCCAGTACCCGGGACACTAGCTCTGGAAACACCATATATTTT. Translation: CASTRDTSSGNTIYF.

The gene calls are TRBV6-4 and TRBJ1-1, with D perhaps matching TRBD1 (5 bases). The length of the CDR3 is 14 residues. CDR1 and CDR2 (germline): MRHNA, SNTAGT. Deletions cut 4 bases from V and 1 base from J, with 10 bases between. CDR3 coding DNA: TGTGCCAGCAGTGCCAACCAGGGGAACACTGAAGCTTTCTTT. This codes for CASSANQGNTEAFF.

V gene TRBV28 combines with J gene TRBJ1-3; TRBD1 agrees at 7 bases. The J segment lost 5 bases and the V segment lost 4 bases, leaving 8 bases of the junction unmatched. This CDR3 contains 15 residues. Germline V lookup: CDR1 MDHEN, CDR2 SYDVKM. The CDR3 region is CASSSYRGPRNTIYF. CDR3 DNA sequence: TGTGCCAGCAGTTCCTACAGGGGCCCCAGAAACACCATATATTTT.

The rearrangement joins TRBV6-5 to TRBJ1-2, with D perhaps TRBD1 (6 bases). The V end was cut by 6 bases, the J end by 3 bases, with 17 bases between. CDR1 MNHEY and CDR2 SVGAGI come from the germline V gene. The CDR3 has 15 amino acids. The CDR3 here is CASSATGIGDYGYTF. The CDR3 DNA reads TGTGCCAGCAGCGCAACAGGGATCGGGGACTATGGCTACACCTTC.